The 15 T cell receptor beta chains in this list originate from one sample, sequenced in a study of blood T cell repertoires in COVID-19. The repertoire was sequenced with immunoSEQ multiplex PCR; TCRdb's copy has only in-frame clones and lacks some. Of hundreds of thousands of clones in the sample, about 88% were seen once. Material: PBMCs or T cells enriched from blood (not recorded which). These receptors were obtained from a woman aged 30 to 39 who had recovered from COVID-19.

The chain uses TRBV30 and TRBJ2-7, with 9 bases identical to TRBD1. The germline gives CDR1 GTSNPN, CDR2 SVGIG (reference sequence). The CDR3 extends over 15 amino acids. Trimming removed 5 bases from V and 3 bases from J; junction bases left unmatched: 11. CDR3 nucleotides: TGTGCCTGGGGGACCGGGACAGGGTTTCGCTACGAGCAGTACTTC. It is translated as CAWGTGTGFRYEQYF.

The chain employs TRBV5-6 and TRBJ1-1; 7 positions agree with TRBD1. The CDR3 loop spans 14 amino acids. Germline assignment: CDR1 SGHDT and CDR2 YYEEEE. The V and J ends lost 4 bases and 7 bases, in that order; junction bases with no gene match: 10. The CDR3 coding sequence is TGTGCCAGCAGCCTTGGGGGACAGCAAATTGAAGCTTTCTTT. This gives the protein CASSLGGQQIEAFF.

The chain is built from TRBV2 and TRBJ1-5; no firm D call. Germline V CDR1 and CDR2: SNHLY, FYNNEI. The length of the CDR3 is 13 residues. The V end was cut by 1 base, the J end by 4 bases, with 5 bases between. CDR3 DNA: TGTGCCAGCAGTGAAGGCAGAAATCAGCCCCAGCATTTT. Protein sequence: CASSEGRNQPQHF.

This clone was detected a few times. The rearrangement links TRBV5-1 to TRBJ1-2; D call uncertain. Germline lookup yields CDR1 SGHRS and CDR2 YFSETQ. V shed 6 bases and J shed 7 bases, with 16 bases lying between them. The CDR3 totals 13 residues. CDR3 region: CASKEQTQSGYTF. The DNA for the CDR3 is TGCGCCAGCAAGGAACAGACCCAAAGTGGCTACACCTTC. Based on the CDR3 plus reference TRBV5-1 and TRBJ1-2, the full variable domain is KAGVTQTPRYLIKTRGQQVTLSCSPISGHRSVSWYQQTPGQGLQFLFEYFSETQRNKGNFPGRFSGRQFSNSRSEMNVSTLELGDSALYLCASKEQTQSGYTFGSGTRLTVV.

The V call is TRBV2, the J call TRBJ2-1, with a tentative D call TRBD1 (7 bases). V gave up 7 bases and J gave up 4 bases, with 14 bases separating them. The germline V gene has CDR1 SNHLY and CDR2 FYNNEI. The CDR3 loop spans 14 amino acids. The CDR3 sequence is CASTNQGGYNEQFF. The CDR3 DNA reads TGTGCCAGCACAAATCAGGGGGGATACAATGAGCAGTTCTTC.

This clone was detected only a few times. The chain's CDR3 is CASSLVMAGGVGIDEQFF. For the CDR3, the DNA is TGTGCCAGCAGCTTAGTAATGGCAGGGGGCGTCGGTATCGATGAGCAGTTCTTC. This sequence joins TRBV7-8 and TRBJ2-1; 8 bases are shared with TRBD1. This CDR3 has 18 amino acids. V shed 1 base, J shed 8 bases, and the junction held 16 bases outside the gene matches. In germline, CDR1 is SGHVS, CDR2 FQNEAQ.

The chain uses TRBV2 and TRBJ1-1; a weak D match, TRBD1 (6 bases). Trimming left V 7 bases short and J 4 bases short, with 13 bases between. The CDR3 runs to 13 residues. Per the germline V gene, CDR1 is SNHLY and CDR2 is FYNNEI. CDR3 loop: CASMRTAITEAFF. Written as DNA, the CDR3 is TGTGCCAGCATGAGGACAGCCATCACTGAAGCTTTCTTT.

The CDR3 region is CASSTTGGWDSPLHF. As DNA, the CDR3 is TGTGCCAGCAGCACAACAGGGGGCTGGGATTCACCCCTCCACTTT. V gene TRBV7-9 combines with J gene TRBJ1-6, with 9 bases lining up with TRBD1. CDR1 and CDR2 from the germline V gene are SEHNR and FQNEAQ (reference sequence). The CDR3 consists of 15 residues. With 5 bases clipped from V and 8 bases from J, the junction kept 7 bases outside the gene matches. The complete variable domain, with remaining parts taken from reference TRBV7-9 and TRBJ1-6, reads DTGVSQNPRHKITKRGQNVTFRCDPISEHNRLYWYRQTLGQGPEFLTYFQNEAQLEKSRLLSDRFSAERPKGSFSTLEIQRTEQGDSAMYLCASSTTGGWDSPLHFGNGTRLTVT.

The rearrangement joins TRBV7-9 to TRBJ2-3; possible D gene TRBD1, 6 bases. V was trimmed by 5 bases and J by 0 bases, leaving 9 bases between them. Germline lookup yields CDR1 SEHNR and CDR2 FQNEAQ (reference sequence). This CDR3 is 14 amino acids long. In DNA form, the CDR3 reads TGTGCCAGCAGCAAGACAGGTAGCACAGATACGCAGTATTTT. Translation gives CASSKTGSTDTQYF.

Only a few counts were recorded for this clone. The rearrangement links TRBV28 to TRBJ2-7; 8 bases match TRBD1. From germline, CDR1 is MDHEN and CDR2 SYDVKM. The CDR3 is 14 amino acids. J was trimmed by 4 bases and V by 7 bases; bases with no gene match: 9. CDR3: CASIGQGLRYEQYF. The CDR3 DNA follows: TGTGCCAGCATTGGACAGGGATTAAGGTACGAGCAGTACTTC.

The chain uses TRBV15 and TRBJ1-4, with unresolved D. The germline V gene encodes CDR1 LNHNV and CDR2 YYDKDF (reference sequence). The CDR3 sequence is 15 residues long. The ends were cut back, 0 bases at V and 4 bases at J, with 9 bases in the middle. The CDR3 is CATSRDLQINEKLFF. The CDR3 DNA reads TGTGCCACCAGCAGAGATCTCCAGATTAATGAAAAACTGTTTTTT.

This clone was detected once. The chain has TRBV28 and TRBJ1-2, with 12 bases that match TRBD1. Germline CDR1 is MDHEN and CDR2 is SYDVKM. The CDR3 covers 14 residues. V shed 6 bases and J 6 bases; nucleotides not matched to a gene: 5. The chain's CDR3 is CASSRGTGGHGYTF. The CDR3 DNA follows: TGTGCCAGCAGCCGTGGGACAGGGGGCCATGGCTACACCTTC.

This sequence joins TRBV3-1 (or the pseudogene TRBV3-2) and TRBJ2-7; D perhaps matches TRBD2 (6 bases). V gave up 1 base and J gave up 3 bases, with 10 bases separating them. Germline-derived CDR1 and CDR2 are LGHDT and YNNKEL (reference sequence). The CDR3 is 14 residues long. The CDR3 DNA follows: TGTGCCAGCAGCCAAGGTAGCGGCAACTACGAGCAGTACTTC. Its translation is CASSQGSGNYEQYF.

This rearrangement joins TRBV7-8 to TRBJ2-1; 7 positions agree with TRBD2. V shed 4 bases and J 4 bases; nucleotides not matched to a gene: 7. Germline loops: CDR1 SGHVS, CDR2 FQNEAQ. CDR3 length equals 15 residues. Written as DNA, the CDR3 is TGTGCCAGCAGCTCTCGGAGACTAGCTTACAATGAGCAGTTCTTC. Protein sequence: CASSSRRLAYNEQFF.

This clone was recorded only once. The chain couples TRBV9 to TRBJ1-2; tentatively, D is TRBD1 (6 bases). The CDR3 is made up of 14 amino acids. CDR1 SGDLS and CDR2 YYNGEE come from the germline V gene. The germline V and J ends were trimmed by 0 bases and 4 bases, with 10 bases remaining between them. CDR3 amino acids: CASSVGDTLYGYTF. CDR3 DNA sequence: TGTGCCAGCAGCGTAGGGGACACCCTCTATGGCTACACCTTC. Looking up the rest from reference TRBV9 and TRBJ1-2 gives the full variable domain: DSGVTQTPKHLITATGQRVTLRCSPRSGDLSVYWYQQSLDQGLQFLIQYYNGEERAKGNILERFSAQQFPDLHSELNLSSLELGDSALYFCASSVGDTLYGYTFGSGTRLTVV.